The 24 T cell receptor beta chains below all came from one sample that was sequenced in a study of cytomegalovirus exposure and HLA in healthy donors. PCR employed 60 Vbeta and 13 Jbeta primers. TCRdb's copy holds only in-frame clones and misses some; the assay was immunoSEQ multiplex PCR. The table shows around 130,000 clones, with 50% to 75% occurring only once. Sequenced: PBMCs. Receptors were obtained from a middle-aged woman in good health and CMV-seropositive.

This chain links TRBV10-3 with TRBJ1-4; TRBD1 might be the D (6 bases). CDR3 length: 13 amino acids. Per germline, CDR1 ENHRY and CDR2 SYGVKD. Trimming took 10 bases from V and 8 from J, leaving 17 bases between them. CDR3 protein: CATGLGGSEKLFF. As DNA, the CDR3 is TGTGCCACGGGGCTAGGGGGAAGCGAAAAACTGTTTTTT.

This chain joins TRBV10-3 and TRBJ2-3; the match to TRBD2 covers 11 bases. The V and J ends lost 6 bases and 4 bases, in that order; junction bases with no gene match: 9. Germline CDR1 reads ENHRY; CDR2 reads SYGVKD. This CDR3 region has 16 residues. The CDR3 DNA reads as TGTGCCATCAGAGAGAGTAGCGGGGGGGCACCAGATACGCAGTATTTT. This codes for CAIRESSGGAPDTQYF.

This sequence joins TRBV19 and TRBJ1-2, with D tentatively TRBD1 (5 bases). Germline V gives CDR1 LNHDA, CDR2 SQIVND (reference sequence). The CDR3 runs to 13 residues. Trimming took off 5 bases at V and 2 bases at J, with 9 bases between the two ends. The CDR3 is CASSASGNYGYTF. DNA for the CDR3: TGTGCCAGTAGTGCGTCAGGGAACTATGGCTACACCTTC.

This clone has only a few counts. This chain uses TRBV29-1 with TRBJ2-7; 11 nucleotides match TRBD1. The germline V gene encodes CDR1 SQVTM and CDR2 ANQGSEA. V shed 4 bases and J 7 bases; nucleotides not matched to a gene: 9. The CDR3 totals 14 residues. CDR3 sequence reads: CSVGPGQGVFEQYF. In DNA form, the CDR3 reads TGCAGCGTTGGACCGGGACAGGGGGTGTTTGAGCAGTACTTC.

This chain uses TRBV19 with TRBJ2-1; 8 nucleotides agree with TRBD2. Germline V gene lookup returns CDR1 LNHDA and CDR2 SQIVND (reference sequence). This CDR3 region has 15 residues. With V trimmed by 2 bases and J by 4 bases, 4 bases remained unmatched. DNA for the CDR3: TGTGCCAGTAGTATAAACGGGGGGGATTACAATGAGCAGTTCTTC. It encodes CASSINGGDYNEQFF.

The chain employs TRBV7-9 and TRBJ2-7; 11 nucleotides align to TRBD2. Looked up from germline, CDR1 is SEHNR and CDR2 is FQNEAQ (reference sequence). This CDR3 spans 13 amino acids. J lost 5 bases, V lost 8 bases, and 5 bases had no gene match. DNA of the CDR3: TGTGCCAGCGGAGGGGGACTAGCGGACGAGCAGTACTTC. It yields the protein CASGGGLADEQYF.

This sequence joins TRBV18 and TRBJ1-1, with a tentative D call TRBD1 (6 bases). The germline V and J ends were trimmed by 3 bases and 1 base, with 9 bases remaining between them. Germline V gene sequence: CDR1 KGHSH, CDR2 LQKENI. The CDR3 runs 14 residues. The CDR3 DNA follows: TGTGCCAGCTCACCCACAGGGCCGAACACTGAAGCTTTCTTT. This encodes CASSPTGPNTEAFF.

The chain combines TRBV7-3 with TRBJ2-2, with D unresolved. The CDR3 is made up of 15 amino acids. V was clipped by 1 base and J by 5 bases, with 11 bases between them. Per the germline V gene, CDR1 is SGHTA and CDR2 is FQGTGA. CDR3 sequence (DNA): TGTGCCAGCAGCTTAAGTATGACTGGAACCGGGGAGCTGTTTTTT. Encoded protein: CASSLSMTGTGELFF.

This clone was seen a handful of times. The chain combines TRBV9 with TRBJ2-2; 10 positions match TRBD2. Germline loops: CDR1 SGDLS, CDR2 YYNGEE. The V gene end was trimmed by 3 bases and the J gene end by 4 bases; junction bases not matched to a gene: 12. The CDR3 contains 18 residues. In DNA, the CDR3 is TGTGCCAGCAGCGCCCCTCGGGCAGCGGGGGGGCCCACCGGGGAGCTGTTTTTT. It specifies CASSAPRAAGGPTGELFF.

The rearrangement links TRBV19 to TRBJ2-7, with TRBD2 matching over 8 bases. Germline V CDR1 and CDR2: LNHDA, SQIVND (reference sequence). CDR3 length: 16 amino acids. Trimming took 3 bases from V and 1 from J; bases not matched to a gene: 8. CDR3 protein: CASSITSGGVSYEQYF. Written as DNA, the CDR3 is TGTGCCAGTAGTATTACGTCCGGGGGGGTTTCCTACGAGCAGTACTTC.

This clone was seen a handful of times. The V gene is TRBV14, the J gene TRBJ1-2, with D hard to call. Trimming took off 6 bases at V and 7 bases at J, with 15 bases between the two ends. Germline V gene sequence: CDR1 SGHDN, CDR2 FVKESK. This CDR3 spans 13 amino acids. The CDR3 region has the DNA TGTGCCAGCAGTCATGACCAGTGGAGTGGCTACACCTTC. Translation: CASSHDQWSGYTF.

This clone has a handful of counts. This sequence joins TRBV11-3 and TRBJ2-1; 16 nucleotides match TRBD2. Germline V gene sequence: CDR1 SGHNT, CDR2 YENEEA. Trimming took 4 bases from V and 8 from J; bases not matched to a gene: 14. This CDR3 contains 19 residues. This chain's CDR3 is CASSSPGLAGGSGWDEQFF. The CDR3, as DNA: TGTGCCAGCAGCTCACCGGGACTAGCGGGGGGGTCGGGTTGGGATGAGCAGTTCTTC. Full variable domain (remainder filled in from reference TRBV11-3 and TRBJ2-1): EAGVVQSPRYKIIEKKQPVAFWCNPISGHNTLYWYLQNLGQGPELLIRYENEEAVDDSQLPKDRFSAERLKGVDSTLKIQPAELGDSAVYLCASSSPGLAGGSGWDEQFFGPGTRLTVL.

V is TRBV18 and J is TRBJ2-5; tentatively, D is TRBD2 (6 bases). The ends were cut back, 2 bases at V and 3 bases at J, with 13 bases in the middle. The germline V gene has CDR1 KGHSH and CDR2 LQKENI. The CDR3 covers 15 residues. This CDR3 reads CASSPGHGGEETQYF. CDR3 sequence (DNA): TGTGCCAGCTCACCAGGTCATGGAGGGGAAGAGACCCAGTACTTC.

The table lists this clone with a few counts. This chain uses TRBV10-3 with TRBJ1-3, with D maybe TRBD1 (5 bases). V was clipped by 6 bases and J by 0 bases, with 9 bases between them. In germline, CDR1 is ENHRY, CDR2 SYGVKD. The length of the CDR3 is 14 residues. The CDR3 sequence is CAIRDKSSGNTIYF. CDR3 nucleotides: TGTGCCATCAGGGACAAGAGCTCTGGAAACACCATATATTTT.

As concerns this clone: The same CDR3 can be traced to other DNA sequences in this sample. The chain couples TRBV2 to TRBJ1-1; maybe TRBD1 (5 bases). The V gene lost 6 bases and the J gene lost 1 base, with 9 bases spanning the gap. The CDR3 totals 13 residues. Looked up from germline, CDR1 is SNHLY and CDR2 is FYNNEI. DNA of the CDR3: TGTGCCAGCAGCGGGGGGGGGAACACTGAAGCTTTCTTT. It yields the protein CASSGGGNTEAFF.

V is TRBV4-1 and J is TRBJ1-3; weak D call: TRBD1 (6 bases). V lost 4 bases and J 2 bases, leaving 9 bases between the germline ends. The CDR3 has 14 residues. The germline V gene has CDR1 MGHRA and CDR2 YSYEKL. CDR3 protein: CASSRDIPGNTIYF. Here the CDR3 DNA reads TGCGCCAGCAGCCGGGACATTCCTGGAAACACCATATATTTT.

This sequence joins TRBV6-1 and TRBJ1-2; no clear D gene. This CDR3 contains 13 residues. Germline values: CDR1 MNHNS, CDR2 SASEGT. V gave up 3 bases and J gave up 8 bases, with 13 bases separating them. For the CDR3, the DNA is TGTGCCAGCAGTGATAGGTTTCGGGTCGGCTACACCTTC. It yields the protein CASSDRFRVGYTF.

This clone has more than one count but fewer than ten. The gene calls are TRBV6-5 and TRBJ1-2; 9 nucleotides align to TRBD1. In germline, CDR1 is MNHEY, CDR2 SVGAGI. J lost 5 bases, V lost 4 bases, and 11 bases had no gene match. The CDR3 totals 16 residues. The CDR3 nucleotides read TGTGCCAGCAGTTCCCCCGGGACAGGGTATGGGTATGGCTACACCTTC. Its translation is CASSSPGTGYGYGYTF.

V gene TRBV10-3 combines with J gene TRBJ2-7, with 8 bases that match TRBD1. Germline lookup yields CDR1 ENHRY and CDR2 SYGVKD. This CDR3 spans 15 amino acids. The trim removed 7 bases at V and 5 bases at J, leaving 13 bases unmatched. The CDR3 sequence is CAIMNPTGATHEQYF. CDR3 bases: TGTGCCATCATGAATCCGACAGGGGCAACCCACGAGCAGTACTTC.

The J gene is TRBJ1-1, the V gene TRBV29-1; 7 bases map to TRBD1. The germline V gene has CDR1 SQVTM and CDR2 ANQGSEA. The CDR3 contains 12 residues. The V gene end was trimmed by 4 bases and the J gene end by 5 bases; junction bases not matched to a gene: 4. The CDR3 sequence is CSVAQGRTEAFF. The CDR3 coding sequence is TGCAGCGTTGCACAGGGGAGGACTGAAGCTTTCTTT.

This clone was counted a single time. V and J are TRBV19 and TRBJ2-1, with TRBD2 matching 16 bases. From germline, CDR1 is LNHDA and CDR2 SQIVND (reference sequence). The CDR3 covers 19 residues. V dropped 0 bases and J dropped 6; count of bases not matched to a gene: 8. This CDR3 reads CASSIEGPGLAGGRNEQFF. The CDR3 DNA reads as TGTGCCAGTAGTATAGAAGGGCCGGGACTAGCGGGGGGGCGCAATGAGCAGTTCTTC.

The gene calls are TRBV7-8 and TRBJ1-5, with TRBD1 matching over 10 bases. CDR1 and CDR2 from the germline V gene are SGHVS and FQNEAQ. V shed 5 bases, J shed 5 bases, and the junction held 9 bases outside the gene matches. CDR3 length: 16 amino acids. The CDR3 nucleotides are TGTGCCAGCAGCCTACAACAGACAGGGGGCGATCAGCCCCAGCATTTT. Amino acid sequence: CASSLQQTGGDQPQHF.

This clone has only one observation. The genes are TRBV6-6 and TRBJ1-1; D is uncertain. Germline CDR1 and CDR2: MNHNY and SVGAGI (reference sequence). This CDR3 comprises 15 residues. Trimming took 8 bases from V and 0 from J, leaving 16 bases between them. Written as DNA, the CDR3 is TGTGCCAGCCGACTACCGCCAGGCCTGAACACTGAAGCTTTCTTT. Amino acids: CASRLPPGLNTEAFF.

This clone was detected only once. V usage is TRBV5-1 and J usage is TRBJ1-2; a possible D gene is TRBD1 (5 bases). Germline loops: CDR1 SGHRS, CDR2 YFSETQ. V was trimmed by 2 bases and J by 6 bases, leaving 11 bases between them. The CDR3 runs 13 residues. The CDR3 DNA sequence: TGCGCCAGCAGCTTCGCGGGGGAAGATGGCTACACCTTC. It yields the protein CASSFAGEDGYTF.